This paragraph reports one TCR beta chain. Its cognate antigen is unknown. The data derive from a study of monozygotic twins with cystic fibrosis. General study results and limits: Median Simpson clonality of approximately 0.009 suggested naive T cells predominated. J usage was most co-twin-similar in 8 of 16 pairs, V in 13. Age, concordance and disease severity did not associate with shared CDR3 numbers. Monozygotic CF twin pairs shared significantly more nucleotide-identical clonotypes than unrelated CF individuals did.

Clones were read by immunoSEQ multiplex PCR, and TCRdb kept only the in-frame ones, dropping some. This table holds around 27,000 clones, approximately 90% found once. Sequences were obtained from blood. The receptor was derived from a girl between 2 and 10 years old with cystic fibrosis.

In DNA, the CDR3 is TGCGCCAGCAGCGAAGGGACATTTAACTATGGCTACACCTTC. Protein product: CASSEGTFNYGYTF. The V call is TRBV5-1, the J call TRBJ1-2, with a tentative D call TRBD1 (6 bases). Germline CDR1 and CDR2: SGHRS and YFSETQ. The CDR3 has 14 amino acids. V shed 4 bases and J shed 1 base, with 11 bases lying between them.